This TCR beta chain was recorded in a study of CD8 T cells in ankylosing spondylitis. Overall study results and limits: With a CD8+ phenotype, disease-linked clones were relatively rare in peripheral blood. Significantly higher representation of disease-linked clones was reported for matched ankylosing spondylitis synovial fluid.

This clonotype was found many times. No antigen is known for it. Germline loops: CDR1 MNHEY, CDR2 SVGAGI. Trimming stripped 1 base from V and 8 bases from J, with 8 bases between. This CDR3 is 12 amino acids long. Quantitative 5'-RACE with molecular barcodes produced the TCR beta libraries. TCRdb reanalysed the 5' RACE reads using MiXCR and keeps one entry per CDR3 protein. The repertoire holds a few hundred thousand distinct CDR3 sequences, with about 11% as singletons. Sequenced material: blood, either unsorted or a sorted T cell fraction (not recorded which). The sequence came from a male donor with ankylosing spondylitis or in good health (not recorded which). This sequence joins TRBV6-5 and TRBJ1-2; D is uncertain. CDR3 sequence: CASSYLNGGYTF. The CDR3 DNA sequence: TGTGCCAGCAGTTACTTGAATGGGGGCTACACCTTC.